A selection of T cell receptor beta chains follows, all from one sample in a study of cytomegalovirus exposure and HLA in healthy donors. Produced via immunoSEQ multiplex PCR; TCRdb's table is partial and in-frame only. This table holds about 140,000 clones, roughly 71% found once. Sequenced sample: PBMCs. The receptors were sampled from a woman between 40 and 50 years old in good health and CMV-seronegative. Each CDR3 is given with its conserved first and last residue. A D gene is named only where the DNA matches it firmly.

TRBV5-1	TRBD1	CASSTGQGGRYEQYF
TRBV7-9	TRBD1	CASSFTGGKLIPGNTIYF
TRBV5-1	NA	CASSGARVKGGTGELFF
TRBV4-3	NA	CASSQGYMVAKNIQYF
TRBV15	NA	CATSTGGMDGYTF
TRBV7-6	TRBD1	CASSFGWGQGPSGYGYTF
TRBV27	TRBD1	CASRLQGESGGYTF
TRBV6-1	TRBD1	CASTQGGQPQHF
TRBV7-2	TRBD2	CASSSGLAVEDTQYF
TRBV5-1	NA	CASSQLPGVEQFF
TRBV11-2	NA	CASSQDRSYEQYF
TRBV5-1	NA	CASSSTGGWESPLHF
TRBV19	NA	CASSIPGIGDTQYF
TRBV9	TRBD1	CASSVGTGQGRGTEAFF
TRBV5-1	NA	CASSLETGLTEAFF
TRBV5-4	NA	CASRDRLYEQYF
TRBV5-1	TRBD1	CASSLGQGNEQFF
TRBV15	TRBD1	CATSRDRGAEKLFF
TRBV6-1	NA	CASSDRDKLSYEQYF
TRBV4-1	TRBD1	CASSRDRVLVDGYTF
TRBV6-1	NA	CASSEGQAPYEQYF
TRBV11-2	NA	CASDHYRDTESCTF
TRBV18	TRBD2	CASSNRGEAQYF
TRBV27	TRBD1	CASGMVLGGAPREAFF
TRBV30	NA	CAWNRKVINEKLFF
TRBV6-5	TRBD1	CASGQGGTGEKLFF
TRBV28	NA	CASSFSGRETQYF
TRBV7-8	TRBD2	CASSLLAGGGISYEQYF
TRBV18	TRBD2	CASSPWTSGGYEQYF
TRBV20-1	NA	CSARRDNEQFF
TRBV6-5	NA	CASTSGQTREAFF
TRBV7-3	TRBD2	CASSLNLGGTYEQYF
TRBV7-2	NA	CASSLDLQPQHF
TRBV5-1	TRBD1	CASSPGQGGEGYTF
TRBV10-3	NA	CAISVGQETQYF
TRBV10-3	TRBD2	CATKSGATYNEQFF
TRBV5-4	TRBD1	CASSPTDRGGETQYF
TRBV5-1	TRBD1	CASSIRTGTNEKLFF
TRBV2	TRBD1	CASSEVSGGADGYTF
TRBV5-6	TRBD1	CASSIYRDRGRNEQFF
TRBV11-1	TRBD1	CASSLWTGNFLGSTGELFF
TRBV4-1	TRBD2	CASSQESSGGVGGTDTQYF
TRBV27	TRBD1	CASSSKKTGEGGYTF
TRBV7-9	TRBD1	CSSSFGGQGGGYTF
TRBV28	TRBD2	CASSFAPSGSTDTQYF